This passage covers 8 T cell receptor beta chains from one sample sequenced in a study of Ad26.COV2.S vaccination and SARS-CoV-2 variants. The treatment is: over 15 received Ad26.COV2.S at low or high dose, single or two shots; 5 received placebo; per-sample allocation not given. Samples came from day 63 after the first vaccine or placebo injection. This table comes from immunoSEQ multiplex PCR, and its TCRdb copy is limited to in-frame clones, with some not included. The profile covers approximately 300,000 clones, with approximately 86% appearing a single time and 2% to 2.5% taken by the ten largest. This specimen was peripheral blood, taken in a trial of Ad26.COV2.S vaccine versus placebo. Receptors were obtained from a person between 18 and 59 years old who received the Ad26.COV2.S COVID-19 vaccine or a placebo.

The table lists this clone with a count of one. The chain joins TRBV28 to TRBJ2-5, with D maybe TRBD1 (6 bases). Deletions cut 4 bases from V and 1 base from J, with 16 bases between. This CDR3 is built from 16 residues. Per germline, CDR1 MDHEN and CDR2 SYDVKM. The CDR3 reads CASSSRGGAVQETQYF. DNA for the CDR3: TGTGCCAGCAGTTCCCGAGGGGGTGCTGTCCAAGAGACCCAGTACTTC.

V and J are TRBV5-4 and TRBJ2-5; possibly TRBD2 for D (5 bases). Germline lookup yields CDR1 SGHNT and CDR2 YYREEE (reference sequence). The CDR3 spans 13 residues. The germline V and J ends were trimmed by 4 bases and 5 bases, with 12 bases remaining between them. The CDR3 loop is CASSLTNGETQYF. CDR3 sequence (DNA): TGTGCCAGCAGCCTGACTAATGGGGAGACCCAGTACTTC.

The chain uses TRBV19 and TRBJ2-7, with 13 bases aligning to TRBD2. CDR1 is LNHDA and CDR2 is SQIVND in the germline V gene (reference sequence). The CDR3 length is 16 residues. The trim removed 5 bases at V and 2 bases at J, leaving 6 bases unmatched. For the CDR3, the DNA is TGTGCCAGTAGTCCCCTCGGGACTAGCGGGGCCTACGAGCAGTACTTC. Translating it yields CASSPLGTSGAYEQYF.

This sequence joins TRBV6-5 and TRBJ1-1; D might be TRBD1 (5 bases). Germline V gives CDR1 MNHEY, CDR2 SVGAGI. V was trimmed by 8 bases and J by 4 bases, leaving 14 bases between them. The CDR3 is made up of 13 amino acids. The CDR3 sequence is CASGGLRVTEAFF. CDR3 nucleotide sequence: TGTGCCAGCGGGGGATTACGAGTCACTGAAGCTTTCTTT.

The CDR3 sequence is CAWSVRGSDNSPLHF. CDR3 DNA sequence: TGTGCCTGGAGTGTGCGGGGTTCAGATAATTCACCCCTCCACTTT. The rearrangement joins TRBV30 to TRBJ1-6; D call uncertain. CDR3 length equals 15 residues. Germline assignment: CDR1 GTSNPN and CDR2 SVGIG (reference sequence). Trimming pared 0 bases from V and 5 bases from J, leaving 11 bases between. The full variable domain, rest sourced from reference TRBV30 and TRBJ1-6, is SQTIHQWPATLVQPVGSPLSLECTVEGTSNPNLYWYRQAAGRGLQLLFYSVGIGQISSEVPQNLSASRPQDRQFILSSKKLLLSDSGFYLCAWSVRGSDNSPLHFGNGTRLTVT.

The chain employs TRBV28 and TRBJ1-3; possibly TRBD1 for D (5 bases). The CDR3 loop spans 15 amino acids. Germline CDR1 MDHEN, CDR2 SYDVKM. Trimming cost V 4 bases and J 4 bases, with 14 bases left between them. The CDR3 sequence is CASSSITGPGNTIYF. Here the CDR3 DNA reads TGTGCCAGCAGTTCCATCACAGGTCCAGGAAACACCATATATTTT.

V is TRBV9 and J is TRBJ2-3; either TRBD1 or TRBD2 may supply D (5 bases each). Germline V CDR1 and CDR2: SGDLS, YYNGEE. This CDR3 is 14 amino acids long. Trimming shortened V by 0 bases and J by 1 base, and 6 bases separated the two germline ends. The CDR3: CASSVVGGTDTQYF. The CDR3 coding sequence is TGTGCCAGCAGCGTAGTGGGGGGCACAGATACGCAGTATTTT.

This clone was recorded once. The chain is built from TRBV7-3 and TRBJ2-1; D is unclear. The V end was cut by 2 bases, the J end by 8 bases, with 7 bases between. The length of the CDR3 is 12 residues. Germline CDR1 reads SGHTA; CDR2 reads FQGTGA. The chain's CDR3 is CASSLSRDEQFF. DNA for the CDR3: TGTGCCAGCAGCTTATCCCGGGATGAGCAGTTCTTC. Using reference TRBV7-3 and TRBJ2-1 for the parts outside the CDR3, the full variable domain is GAGVSQTPSNKVTEKGKYVELRCDPISGHTALYWYRQSLGQGPEFLIYFQGTGAADDSGLPNDRFFAVRPEGSVSTLKIQRTERGDSAVYLCASSLSRDEQFFGPGTRLTVL.